The 16 T cell receptor beta chains below come from one sample, sequenced in a study of T cell repertoires in cytomegalovirus infection. TCRdb fed the reads into MiXCR, producing one record per CDR3 protein. This table has roughly 230,000 distinct CDR3 sequences, approximately 22% appearing once. The sequenced sample consisted of CD8+ T cells from PBMCs. These receptors all come from a human donor in good health (CMV status not recorded). Some clones in this sample may be carry-over from other donors' samples.

The CDR3 nucleotides are TGTGCCAGCAGCGTAGCTCAGAACTATGGCTACACCTTC. Protein product: CASSVAQNYGYTF. This chain uses TRBV9 with TRBJ1-2; D gene ambiguous. V lost 0 bases, J lost 2 bases, and 5 bases lay in between. CDR3 length: 13 residues. From germline, CDR1 is SGDLS and CDR2 YYNGEE.

This clonotype was seen ten or more times. This chain connects TRBV14 to TRBJ2-7, with unresolved D. Trimming left V 1 base short and J 2 bases short, with 3 bases between. This CDR3 is 12 amino acids long. Germline V lookup: CDR1 SGHDN, CDR2 FVKESK. CDR3 sequence: CASSQGAYEQYF. The CDR3 coding sequence is TGTGCCAGCAGCCAAGGGGCCTACGAGCAGTACTTC.

This clonotype was seen a few times. This sequence joins TRBV28 and TRBJ2-7; the D gene could be TRBD1 or TRBD2 (8 bases each). The CDR3 sequence is 19 residues long. Germline lookup yields CDR1 MDHEN and CDR2 SYDVKM. V gave up 6 bases and J gave up 3 bases, with 30 bases separating them. CDR3 protein: CASSPGGATGENVVYEQYF. CDR3 nucleotides: TGTGCCAGCAGCCCGGGGGGGGCGACAGGGGAGAATGTTGTCTACGAGCAGTACTTC.

In its sample, this clonotype was seen many times. The rearrangement joins TRBV29-1 to TRBJ1-1; D gene unclear. CDR1 is SQVTM, CDR2 ANQGSEA, per germline. Deletions cut 5 bases from V and 0 bases from J, with 10 bases between. The CDR3 has 13 residues. In nucleotides, the CDR3 is TGCAGCGTTCGAGACGGAGTGAACACTGAAGCTTTCTTT. Amino acids: CSVRDGVNTEAFF.

The genes are TRBV27 and TRBJ1-2, with 9 bases matching TRBD1. The CDR3 is 16 amino acids. Germline V gene lookup returns CDR1 MNHEY and CDR2 SMNVEV (reference sequence). V was clipped by 8 bases and J by 4 bases; unmatched bases: 14. CDR3 amino acids: CASSRAGDREFYGYTF. In DNA, the CDR3 is TGTGCCAGCTCTCGGGCGGGGGACAGGGAATTCTATGGCTACACCTTC.

Ten or more counts support this clonotype. This chain connects TRBV7-9 to TRBJ2-5; maybe TRBD2 (5 bases). The CDR3 length is 15 residues. Trimming removed 7 bases at V and 1 base at J, with 16 bases between. Germline loops: CDR1 SEHNR, CDR2 FQNEAQ (reference sequence). The CDR3 protein is CASTPGGPGQETQYF. The CDR3 DNA follows: TGTGCCAGCACTCCGGGCGGGCCAGGCCAAGAGACCCAGTACTTC.

The chain links TRBV24-1 to TRBJ2-1; a possible D gene is TRBD2 (6 bases). There are 15 residues in the CDR3. Germline V gene data show CDR1 as KGHDR and CDR2 as SFDVKD. Between the trimmed V and J ends, which lost 4 bases and 5 bases, there was a span of 14 bases. The CDR3 nucleotides are TGTGCCACCAGTGAATCGGGACTTAGAAACAATGAGCAGTTCTTC. Protein: CATSESGLRNNEQFF.

The genes are TRBV15 and TRBJ2-3, with D uncertain. Germline values: CDR1 LNHNV, CDR2 YYDKDF (reference sequence). CDR3 length: 13 residues. V lost 0 bases and J 1 base, leaving 2 bases between the germline ends. The DNA of the CDR3 is TGTGCCACCAGCAGAGACGGCACAGATACGCAGTATTTT. This encodes CATSRDGTDTQYF.

This chain connects TRBV28 to TRBJ1-1, with 8 bases identical to TRBD1. The germline CDR1 and CDR2 sequences are MDHEN and SYDVKM. Germline trimming cut 5 bases from V and 3 bases from J; bases unmatched to any gene: 14. The CDR3 consists of 17 residues. The CDR3 protein is CASSTDRTGWLDTEAFF. Written as DNA, the CDR3 is TGTGCCAGCAGTACCGACCGGACAGGGTGGTTGGACACTGAAGCTTTCTTT.

The chain combines TRBV5-3 with TRBJ2-7; D is perhaps TRBD1 (5 bases). TRBV5-3 is an open reading frame whose function is uncertain. CDR3 size: 14 residues. Trimming shortened V by 8 bases and J by 2 bases, and 17 bases separated the two germline ends. CDR3 protein: CASSGAPSAYEQYF. For the CDR3, the DNA is TGTGCCAGCAGTGGGGCACCCTCCGCCTACGAGCAGTACTTC.

This clonotype appeared many times. The rearrangement joins TRBV2 to TRBJ2-1; no clear D. The CDR3 sequence is 15 residues long. Germline CDR1 SNHLY, CDR2 FYNNEI. Trimming removed 3 bases from V and 6 bases from J, with 15 bases in between. The DNA for the CDR3 is TGTGCCAGCAGTGACACTCCTCCCCTTACCAATGAGCAGTTCTTC. Its translation: CASSDTPPLTNEQFF.

This clonotype came up many times. The V gene is TRBV7-9, the J gene TRBJ2-1, with a weak D call TRBD2 (7 bases). The V gene lost 5 bases and the J gene lost 6 bases, with 20 bases spanning the gap. Germline V gene sequence: CDR1 SEHNR, CDR2 FQNEAQ (reference sequence). CDR3 length: 16 residues. CDR3 region: CASSAWVGGPANEQFF. The CDR3 DNA sequence: TGTGCCAGCAGCGCATGGGTCGGGGGGCCAGCCAATGAGCAGTTCTTC. Complete variable domain (other parts from reference TRBV7-9 and TRBJ2-1): DTGVSQNPRHKITKRGQNVTFRCDPISEHNRLYWYRQTLGQGPEFLTYFQNEAQLEKSRLLSDRFSAERPKGSFSTLEIQRTEQGDSAMYLCASSAWVGGPANEQFFGPGTRLTVL.

The chain couples TRBV28 to TRBJ2-7, with D tentatively TRBD2 (6 bases). The germline gives CDR1 MDHEN, CDR2 SYDVKM. Trimming pared 10 bases from V and 5 bases from J, leaving 18 bases between. The CDR3 totals 13 residues. CDR3 protein: CATRPSPGDEQYF. The CDR3 coding sequence is TGTGCCACCCGTCCCTCCCCGGGGGACGAGCAGTACTTC.

The rearrangement links TRBV12-3 or TRBV12-4 to TRBJ2-5; the D gene is possibly TRBD1 (6 bases). Trimming pared 6 bases from V and 4 bases from J, leaving 15 bases between. The CDR3 runs to 14 residues. In DNA form, the CDR3 reads TGTGCCAGCAGACAAACAGGGTCGGGAGAGACCCAGTACTTC. Translating it yields CASRQTGSGETQYF.

For the CDR3, the DNA is TGTGCCAGCAGTTCTCTTCTGACAGGGGGGTGGAAAGATACGCAGTATTTT. It specifies CASSSLLTGGWKDTQYF. The chain links TRBV27 to TRBJ2-3; 9 positions agree with TRBD1. Germline V gene lookup returns CDR1 MNHEY and CDR2 SMNVEV (reference sequence). J was trimmed by 5 bases and V by 4 bases; bases with no gene match: 13. This CDR3 spans 17 amino acids.

The genes are TRBV20-1 and TRBJ2-1; D ambiguous. V dropped 5 bases and J dropped 13 bases, with 12 bases sitting between them. There are 10 residues in the CDR3. The germline CDR1 and CDR2 sequences are DFQATT and SNEGSKA (reference sequence). This CDR3 is CSAPGPIQFF. CDR3 bases: TGCAGTGCTCCCGGGCCTATCCAGTTCTTC.